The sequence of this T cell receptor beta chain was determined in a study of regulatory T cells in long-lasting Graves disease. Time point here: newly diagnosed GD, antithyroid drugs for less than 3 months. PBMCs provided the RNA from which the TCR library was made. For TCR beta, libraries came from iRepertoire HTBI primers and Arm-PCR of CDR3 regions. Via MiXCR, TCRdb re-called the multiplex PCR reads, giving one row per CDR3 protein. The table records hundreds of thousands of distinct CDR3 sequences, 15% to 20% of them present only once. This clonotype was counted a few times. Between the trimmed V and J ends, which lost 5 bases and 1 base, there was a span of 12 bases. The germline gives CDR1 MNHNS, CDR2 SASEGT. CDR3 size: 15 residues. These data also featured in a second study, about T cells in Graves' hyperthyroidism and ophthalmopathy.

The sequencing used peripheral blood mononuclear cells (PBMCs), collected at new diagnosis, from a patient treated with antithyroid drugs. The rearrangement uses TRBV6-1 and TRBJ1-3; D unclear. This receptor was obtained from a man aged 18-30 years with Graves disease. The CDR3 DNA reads TGTGCCAGCAGTCGCCCGGGGATATCTGGAAACACCATATATTTT. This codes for CASSRPGISGNTIYF.